The T cell receptor (beta chain) described here comes from a study of cytomegalovirus exposure and HLA in healthy donors (dated 2017 in TCRdb). Notes on the research overall: According to an earlier analysis of 550 to 700 of the donors, 150 million to 200 million T cells yielded 117 million unique TCR beta sequences and about 300 Gb of sequence data. An early release covering roughly 580 HLA-typed donors comprised approximately 290 gigabases of sequencing data and 65 million to 100 million unique TCR sequences. Of the 398 genotyped donors, less than 85% were placed in the genetic ancestry cluster associated with self-reported Caucasian donors. The aim of the study was to test whether cataloging public T cell receptors could identify signatures of past pathogen exposure. Using immunosequencing, the study profiled T cell repertoires from some 670 subjects and related those repertoires to cytomegalovirus serostatus. Along with the roughly 700-subject first cohort, a separate validation cohort of more than 90 different subjects was used. High-throughput TCR immunosequencing, statistical association of individual TCRs with disease status, and machine learning were combined to predict cytomegalovirus infection status. A later analysis re-examined previously published TCR beta repertoires from just over 650 donors and added high-resolution HLA genotyping to investigate patterns of TCR occurrence. The later analysis used no new phenotypic data to find candidate immune exposures, relying instead on TCR beta sequences and their occurrence across donors. An earlier analysis of 587 of the donors applied high-throughput TCR beta sequencing to assess whether each TCR beta V gene segment acted as functional or pseudogenic. Alongside the repertoire data, information on donor age, sex, ethnicity and CMV serostatus was compiled. Genome-wide SNP genotypes for about 60% of the roughly 700 donors were used in a later genetic analysis, which treated that subset as a discovery cohort. Every discovery cohort repertoire had been produced on one sequencing platform. Class I and class II HLA loci were covered by the typing at four-digit resolution. Typing coverage differed by locus: A, B, C, DRB1 and DQB1 were typed in roughly 620-630 donors, DQA1 in approximately 520, DPA1 in approximately 610, and DPB1 in 450 to 480. Several DR-DQ haplotypes were treated as single units for association and clustering because of strong linkage in the cohort. Across some 400 genotyped donors of the cohort, an average of about 250,000 unique TCR beta nucleotide sequences per donor were sequenced, and 15% to 20% of those sequences were non-productive.

The cohort comprised some 730 healthy bone marrow donors. All cohort members were sampled while nominally healthy, although unrecorded immune exposures were likely present. The donor was CMV seronegative and belonged to the group of 320 or so seronegative cohort members. Each donor provided a peripheral blood sample, and peripheral blood mononuclear cells were used for TCR beta sequencing. Genomic DNA extraction from the blood cell samples was performed with the Qiagen DNeasy Blood Extraction Kit. The receptor library was made with the immunoSEQ multiplex PCR assay. A mixture of 60 forward primers for TCR Vbeta segments and 13 reverse primers for TCR Jbeta segments was used in the multiplex PCR. The CDR3 region of rearranged TCR beta genes was amplified from genomic DNA with a multiplex PCR assay. On the Illumina HiSeq System, the amplified TCR beta libraries were sequenced as 87-base-pair reads. Per the source publication's procedure: In a later analysis, some 80 million unique TCR beta chains were counted across the approximately 640 repertoires, and approximately 11 million of these chains were shared by at least two donors. To remove PCR and sequencing errors, raw reads were error-corrected and collapsed into unique sequences using a nearest-neighbor algorithm that merged closely related sequences. V, D and J gene segments were assigned by aligning CDR3 sequences to IMGT reference sequences. For a sequence to be retained, at least a six-nucleotide match to both a V gene segment and a J gene segment was required. A rearrangement counted as productive if the CDR3 had no stop codons and remained in frame with V and J, and every other rearrangement counted as non-productive. CDR3 was defined by IMGT convention, running from the second conserved V-encoded cysteine to the conserved J-encoded phenylalanine. The earlier analysis of about 590 of the donors excluded sequences that lacked an unambiguous match to a single V gene segment. In an earlier analysis of about 590 of the donors, a V segment was called functional when productive rearrangements were above 56.7%, and segregating when the standard deviation between donors exceeded 5%. A statistical classification framework was built for diagnosing cytomegalovirus status from the catalog of TCR beta chain sequences. V and J gene assignment, in a later analysis, came from comparing TCR nucleotide sequences with IMGT/GENE-DB human TR gene sequences. A later analysis assigned CDR3 sequences and most-parsimonious VDJ recombination scenarios with the TCRdist pipeline. A later analysis defined each TCR beta chain by its CDR3 amino acid sequence plus V-gene family, and excluded reads lacking a unique V-gene family. As a way to deal with suspected cross-contamination and a sequencing artifact, a later analysis dropped 450 to 600 nucleotide sequences that were highly shared and had low generation probability. A later analysis calculated a clonal expansion index for each public chain from normalized within-repertoire ranks of inferred template counts. Generation probabilities in a later analysis came from a VDJ recombination model fitted to out-of-frame rearrangements, and those results were checked against IGoR. In a later analysis, hypergeometric tests were used to score TCR-TCR, TCR-HLA and TCR-CMV co-occurrence, with a repertoire-size bias correction applied to TCR pairs. To estimate false discovery rates, a later analysis permuted the HLA or CMV assignments 20 times. In a later analysis, co-occurring TCRs were grouped using DBSCAN, with TCRdist sequence similarity added in when clustering inside HLA-allele-positive subsets. Repertoires with fewer than 30,000 or more than 120,000 public chains were left out of co-occurrence clustering, as were five repertoires with anomalous nucleotide sharing. TCRdb limited this immuneACCESS table to in-frame rearrangements with V and J called. A share of clones is missing; checked studies link under half to unresolved V genes, and the rest is unexplained. That table gives V, J and clone size, and the DNA gave D and trimming. For this sample the table gives 120,000 or so clones, of which about 71% were detected only once. The top ten clones comprise 3% to 3.5% of the sample.

According to the germline V gene, CDR1 reads ENHRY and CDR2 reads SYGVKD. The CDR3 contains 14 residues, cysteine and phenylalanine counted. The kept DNA is CDR3 alone, 42 bases in frame from the first base. Beyond this particular receptor, the publication reports: Because counts were too low, about 15 rarely observed V segments, including chromosome 9 orphons, were left out of the earlier analysis of about 500 of the donors. Most TCR sequences were seen in very few donors, while some public TCRs were found in many individuals. In a later analysis, several top co-occurrence clusters were reported to appear linked to parvovirus B19, influenza, CMV and Epstein-Barr virus. In a later genetic analysis, fewer N-insertions in productive TCRs were reported among donors in an Asian-associated ancestry cluster than the approximately 710-donor mean. An earlier analysis of 587 of the donors showed that most TCR beta V segments appeared in productive rearrangements either about 87% or about 30% of the time, which broadly matched IMGT annotations. Because HLA typing was unavailable for some donors at each locus, only the typed subset was used in association tests. The classifier was reported to diagnose cytomegalovirus status with high specificity and sensitivity in both the original cohort and the validation cohort. A later analysis found that HLA-associated TCR beta chains were more clonally expanded and had lower generation probabilities than equally common non-associated chains. A further reported finding was that TCR beta sequences accurately predicted the HLA-A and HLA-B alleles for most subjects in the first cohort. In vitro tests confirmed that a few of the cytomegalovirus-associated TCR beta chains recognize cytomegalovirus antigens. Linkage disequilibrium might explain the correlated functional status among segregating V segments, but an unknown experimental factor could not be excluded. A cluster of highly shared sequence variants was judged likely to represent a technical artifact of the sequencing pipeline. Strong co-occurrence of HLA alleles, especially DR and DQ, made assigning TCR associations to individual alleles difficult. An association between a missense DCLRE1C variant and V-gene and J-gene trimming of TCR beta chains was found in a later genetic analysis and replicated in an independent cohort. Specific HLA alleles were associated with 18,000 or so TCR beta sequences at a false discovery rate of 0.05 in a later analysis. It was suggested by the authors that the approach could potentially be generalized to other disease states and immunological phenotypes. Sequencing depth was assumed to be roughly uniform across donors in the presence/absence analyses, though that assumption may not hold. A later analysis found that most CMV-associated TCR beta chains appeared HLA-restricted, with HLA associations seemingly driven largely by CMV exposure. Because the 87-base-pair reads could not distinguish some IMGT-functional V segments, including TRBV6-2 and TRBV6-3, those segments were excluded. In the study, roughly 160 TCR beta chains were listed as associated with cytomegalovirus. The only immune exposure information available for the cohort was CMV serostatus. In this cohort, only TCR beta chains were sequenced, and detectable features were limited by the absence of alpha or paired-chain data. According to a later analysis, TCR association rates differed among HLA loci, with DRB1 alleles showing the most associated TCRs and HLA-C alleles showing the fewest.

With respect to this clone: The target of this receptor is not known. No much larger clonotype is one base removed from it; base qualities were not supplied.

This clonotype originated in a woman aged 50 to 65 in good health and CMV-seronegative. The chain couples TRBV10-3 to TRBJ2-5, with 7 bases aligning to TRBD1. TRBJ2-7 matches the DNA end more closely, so the J call is doubtful. The sequencing input was PBMCs. The DNA sequence follows: TGTGCCACCCAAACCCGACAGGGAACCTACGAGCAGTACTTC. This gives the protein CATQTRQGTYEQYF.